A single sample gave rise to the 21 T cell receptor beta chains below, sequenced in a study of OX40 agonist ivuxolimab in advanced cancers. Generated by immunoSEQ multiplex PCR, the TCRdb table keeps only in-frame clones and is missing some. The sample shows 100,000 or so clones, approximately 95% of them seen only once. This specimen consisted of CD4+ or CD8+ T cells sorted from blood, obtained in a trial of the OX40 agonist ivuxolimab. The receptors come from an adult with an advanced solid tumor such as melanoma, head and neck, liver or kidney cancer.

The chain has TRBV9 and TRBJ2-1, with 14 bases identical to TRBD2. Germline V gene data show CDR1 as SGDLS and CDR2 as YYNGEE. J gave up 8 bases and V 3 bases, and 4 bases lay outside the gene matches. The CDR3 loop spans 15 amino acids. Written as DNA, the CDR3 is TGTGCCAGCAGCGAAGGGACTAGCGGGGGACATGAGCAGTTCTTC. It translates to CASSEGTSGGHEQFF.

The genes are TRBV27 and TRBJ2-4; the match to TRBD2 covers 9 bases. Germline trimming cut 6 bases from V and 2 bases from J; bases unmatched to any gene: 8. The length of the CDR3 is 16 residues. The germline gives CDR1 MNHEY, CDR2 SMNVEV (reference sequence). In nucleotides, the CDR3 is TGTGCCAGCAGATTGCGGGGGGGGGAGCCCAAAAACATTCAGTACTTC. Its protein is CASRLRGGEPKNIQYF.

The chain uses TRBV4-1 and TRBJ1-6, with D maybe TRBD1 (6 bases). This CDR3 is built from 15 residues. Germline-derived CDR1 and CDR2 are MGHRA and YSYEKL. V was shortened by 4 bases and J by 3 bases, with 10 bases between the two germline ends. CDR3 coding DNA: TGCGCCAGCAGCCCTGGGGACATCTATAATTCACCCCTCCACTTT. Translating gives CASSPGDIYNSPLHF.

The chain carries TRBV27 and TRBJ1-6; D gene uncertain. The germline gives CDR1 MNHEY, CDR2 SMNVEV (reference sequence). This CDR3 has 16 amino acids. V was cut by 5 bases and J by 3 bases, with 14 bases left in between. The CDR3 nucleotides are TGTGCCAGCAGTAACCGGACCTTTGTCTATAATTCACCCCTCCACTTT. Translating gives CASSNRTFVYNSPLHF.

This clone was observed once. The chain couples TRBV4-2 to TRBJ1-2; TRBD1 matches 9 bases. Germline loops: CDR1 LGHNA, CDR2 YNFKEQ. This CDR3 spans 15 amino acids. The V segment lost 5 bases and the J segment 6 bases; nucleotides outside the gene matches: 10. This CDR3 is CASSTRQGEENGYTF. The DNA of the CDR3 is TGTGCCAGCAGCACCCGACAGGGGGAGGAGAATGGCTACACCTTC.

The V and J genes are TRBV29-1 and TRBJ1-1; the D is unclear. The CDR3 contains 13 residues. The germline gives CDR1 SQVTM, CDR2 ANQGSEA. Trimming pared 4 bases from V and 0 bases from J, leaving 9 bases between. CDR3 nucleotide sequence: TGCAGCGTTGTTGTCACGTTGAACACTGAAGCTTTCTTT. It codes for CSVVVTLNTEAFF.

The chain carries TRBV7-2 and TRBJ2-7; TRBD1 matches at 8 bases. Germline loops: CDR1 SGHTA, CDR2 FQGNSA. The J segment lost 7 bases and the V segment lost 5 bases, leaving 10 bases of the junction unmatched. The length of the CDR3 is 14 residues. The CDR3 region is CASSRAGGPEEQYF. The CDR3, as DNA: TGTGCCAGCAGCCGTGCAGGGGGCCCAGAGGAGCAGTACTTC.

The CDR3 spells CASSHWDSNEQFF. Here the CDR3 DNA reads TGTGCCAGCTCACATTGGGACAGCAATGAGCAGTTCTTC. V is TRBV18 and J is TRBJ2-1; 7 nucleotides align to TRBD1. The CDR3 is 13 residues long. From germline, CDR1 is KGHSH and CDR2 LQKENI. Trimming took 4 bases from V and 6 from J; bases not matched to a gene: 3. The full variable domain, completed using reference TRBV18 and TRBJ2-1, is NAGVMQNPRHLVRRRGQEARLRCSPMKGHSHVYWYRQLPEEGLKFMVYLQKENIIDESGMPKERFSAEFPKEGPSILRIQQVVRGDSAAYFCASSHWDSNEQFFGPGTRLTVL.

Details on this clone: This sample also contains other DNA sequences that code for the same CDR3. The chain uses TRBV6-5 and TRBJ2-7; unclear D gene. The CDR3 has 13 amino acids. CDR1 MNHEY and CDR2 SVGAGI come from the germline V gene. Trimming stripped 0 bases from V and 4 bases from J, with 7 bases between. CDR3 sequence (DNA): TGTGCCAGCAGTTACTCCGGAGAATACGAGCAGTACTTC. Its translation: CASSYSGEYEQYF.

This CDR3 is CASSDFERETDTQYF. The CDR3 nucleotides read TGTGCCAGCAGTGATTTCGAGAGGGAAACAGATACGCAGTATTTT. The chain couples TRBV25-1 to TRBJ2-3, with D perhaps TRBD2 (5 bases). Germline CDR1 and CDR2: MGHDK and SYGVNS. The length of the CDR3 is 15 residues. V was shortened by 3 bases and J by 3 bases, with 13 bases between the two germline ends.

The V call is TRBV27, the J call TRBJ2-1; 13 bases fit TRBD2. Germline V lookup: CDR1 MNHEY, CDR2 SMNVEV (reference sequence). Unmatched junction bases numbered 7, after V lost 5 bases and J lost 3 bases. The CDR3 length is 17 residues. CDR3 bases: TGTGCCAGCAGTCCCGGGACTAGCGGGACTTACTACAATGAGCAGTTCTTC. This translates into CASSPGTSGTYYNEQFF.

The CDR3 loop reads CASSQDERYEQFF. DNA for the CDR3: TGCGCCAGCAGCCAAGATGAGCGGTATGAGCAGTTCTTC. The chain couples TRBV4-1 to TRBJ2-1; D is possibly TRBD2 (5 bases). This CDR3 has 13 amino acids. V was pared by 0 bases and J by 8 bases, with 8 bases between. The germline gives CDR1 MGHRA, CDR2 YSYEKL.

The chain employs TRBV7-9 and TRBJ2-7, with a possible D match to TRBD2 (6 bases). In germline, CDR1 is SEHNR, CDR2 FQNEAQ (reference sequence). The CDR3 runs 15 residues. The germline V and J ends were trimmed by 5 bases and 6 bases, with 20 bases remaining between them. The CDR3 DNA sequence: TGTGCCAGCAGCCCGCAAATGGGGCCCGGGGGCGAGCAGTACTTC. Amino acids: CASSPQMGPGGEQYF.

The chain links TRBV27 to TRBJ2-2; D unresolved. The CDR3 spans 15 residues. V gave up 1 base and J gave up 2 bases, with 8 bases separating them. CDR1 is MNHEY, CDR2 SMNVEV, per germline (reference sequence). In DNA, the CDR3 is TGTGCCAGCAGTTTATACCTTACTAACACCGGGGAGCTGTTTTTT. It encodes CASSLYLTNTGELFF.

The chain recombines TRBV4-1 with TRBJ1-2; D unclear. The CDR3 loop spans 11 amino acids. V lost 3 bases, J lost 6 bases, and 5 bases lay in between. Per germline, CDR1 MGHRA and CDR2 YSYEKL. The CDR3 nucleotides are TGCGCCAGCAGCCACCCGGATGGCTACACCTTC. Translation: CASSHPDGYTF.

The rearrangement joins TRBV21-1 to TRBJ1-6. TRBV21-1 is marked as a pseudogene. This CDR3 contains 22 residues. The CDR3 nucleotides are TGTGCCAGCAGCAACGAAGCATGGTACGCAGCCGTACGCAGCTCCTATAATTCACCCCTCCACTTT. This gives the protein CASSNEAWYAAVRSSYNSPLHF.

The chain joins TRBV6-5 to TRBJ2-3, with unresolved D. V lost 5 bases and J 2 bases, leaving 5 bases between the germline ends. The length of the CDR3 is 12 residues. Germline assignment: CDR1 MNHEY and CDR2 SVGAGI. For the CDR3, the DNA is TGTGCCAGCAGTCCCTCCACAGATACGCAGTATTTT. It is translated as CASSPSTDTQYF.

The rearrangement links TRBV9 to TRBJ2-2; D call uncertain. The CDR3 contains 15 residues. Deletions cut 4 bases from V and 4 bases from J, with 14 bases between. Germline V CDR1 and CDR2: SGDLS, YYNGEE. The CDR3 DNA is TGTGCCAGCAGCCCAACGGGTCGGTTCACCGGGGAGCTGTTTTTT. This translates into CASSPTGRFTGELFF.

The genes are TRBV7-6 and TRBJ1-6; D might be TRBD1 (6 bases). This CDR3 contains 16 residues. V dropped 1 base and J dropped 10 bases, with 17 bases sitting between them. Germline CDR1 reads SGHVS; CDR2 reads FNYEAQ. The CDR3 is CASSLGGAGKISPLHF. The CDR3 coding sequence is TGTGCCAGCAGCTTAGGGGGGGCCGGGAAAATATCACCCCTCCACTTT.

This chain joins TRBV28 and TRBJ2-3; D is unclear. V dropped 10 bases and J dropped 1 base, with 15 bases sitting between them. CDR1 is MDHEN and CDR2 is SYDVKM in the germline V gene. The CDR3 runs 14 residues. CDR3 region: CATLDTAGTDTQYF. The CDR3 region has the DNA TGTGCCACCCTAGACACGGCGGGCACAGATACGCAGTATTTT.

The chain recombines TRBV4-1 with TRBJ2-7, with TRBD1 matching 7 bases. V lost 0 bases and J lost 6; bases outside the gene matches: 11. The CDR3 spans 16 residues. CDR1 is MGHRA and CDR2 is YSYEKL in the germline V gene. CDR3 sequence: CASSQDPTQTGLEQYF. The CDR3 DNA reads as TGCGCCAGCAGCCAAGATCCCACCCAGACAGGGCTCGAGCAGTACTTC.